The clone carrying this T cell receptor beta chain was picked up many times. Its antigen is as yet unknown. UMIs and sample barcodes were carried by the TCR alpha and TCR beta cDNA libraries that 5'RACE produced using constant-segment primers. Using its own MiXCR run on the 5' RACE reads, TCRdb lists one record per CDR3 protein. The data show a few hundred thousand distinct CDR3 sequences, with around 10% seen just once and 22% held by the top ten. The record originates from a study of T-cell memory formation after mild COVID-19. At the level of the study: Clustering of TCRs was largely donor specific.

Study-level points and caveats: For second-wave clones that peaked at day 37, SARS-CoV-2 specificity went unverified. Among CD4+ contracting clones, most were CM and EM, and CD8+ ones EMRA.

CDR3 size: 14 residues. The germline CDR1 and CDR2 sequences are KGHDR and SFDVKD. With 3 bases removed from V and 0 bases from J, the gap between germline ends came to 5 bases. The V gene is TRBV24-1, the J gene TRBJ2-1, with no clear D. This receptor was taken from a young man who had mild COVID-19 (a few samples of this study predate the infection). Cell type and time point are not known. Material: PBMCs or a T cell subset sorted from them (not recorded which). CDR3 sequence reads: CATSDPSSYNEQFF. Here the CDR3 DNA reads TGTGCCACCAGTGATCCCAGCTCCTACAATGAGCAGTTCTTC.